This TCR beta chain was profiled in a study of type 1 regulatory T cells. TCRdb ran MiXCR on the reads and lists one entry per CDR3 protein. The table records around 23,000 distinct CDR3 sequences, more than 45% of them present only once. CDR1 is LNHDA, CDR2 SQIVND, per germline (reference sequence). The CDR3 extends over 14 amino acids. The V segment lost 6 bases and the J segment 3 bases; nucleotides outside the gene matches: 7. In regard to this clonotype: Its specificity is not known.

The sequenced sample consisted of cultured T cells, either the whole culture or a sorted T cell fraction (not recorded which). The chain carries TRBV19 and TRBJ1-2; 7 nucleotides agree with TRBD1. This clonotype originated in a human donor in good health. CDR3 sequence: CASSVGQVYYGYTF. As DNA, the CDR3 is TGTGCCAGTAGCGTCGGACAGGTGTACTATGGCTACACCTTC. Based on the CDR3 plus reference TRBV19 and TRBJ1-2, the full variable domain is DGGITQSPKYLFRKEGQNVTLSCEQNLNHDAMYWYRQDPGQGLRLIYYSQIVNDFQKGDIAEGYSVSREKKESFPLTVTSAQKNPTAFYLCASSVGQVYYGYTFGSGTRLTVV.